Each of the 20 T cell receptor beta chains below was sequenced from the same sample in a study of blood T cell repertoires in COVID-19. TCRdb keeps only in-frame clones here, not all; method: immunoSEQ multiplex PCR. The sample gives nearly 100,000 clones, around 84% of which show up once; 17% is in the top ten. Sequencing was carried out using peripheral blood. The receptors were gathered from a woman aged 55-69 years with acute or convalescent COVID-19.

The chain has TRBV3-1 (or the pseudogene TRBV3-2) and TRBJ2-2; tentative D call: TRBD1 (6 bases). The CDR3 sequence is 14 residues long. CDR1 and CDR2 (germline): LGHDT, YNNKEL (reference sequence). With 1 base removed from V and 3 bases from J, the gap between germline ends came to 6 bases. CDR3 bases: TGTGCCAGCAGCCAAGGGGGGCACACCGGGGAGCTGTTTTTT. It yields the protein CASSQGGHTGELFF.

The rearrangement uses TRBV20-1 and TRBJ1-3, with 7 positions matching TRBD1. CDR1 DFQATT and CDR2 SNEGSKA come from the germline V gene (reference sequence). CDR3 length equals 16 residues. Trimming took 3 bases from V and 2 from J; bases not matched to a gene: 10. The CDR3 sequence is CSASRGQRLTGNTIYF. CDR3 nucleotide sequence: TGCAGTGCTAGTAGGGGACAGCGCCTTACTGGAAACACCATATATTTT.

Here the CDR3 reads CSAPLGLEAFF. Written as DNA, the CDR3 is TGCAGTGCTCCGCTGGGGCTTGAAGCTTTCTTT. The V gene is TRBV20-1, the J gene TRBJ1-1; the D gene is possibly TRBD1 (5 bases). V shed 5 bases and J shed 7 bases, with 11 bases lying between them. The CDR3 extends over 11 amino acids. Germline V gene sequence: CDR1 DFQATT, CDR2 SNEGSKA (reference sequence).

V and J are TRBV29-1 and TRBJ2-7; 13 nucleotides match TRBD2. The CDR3 sequence is 14 residues long. Germline V gene lookup returns CDR1 SQVTM and CDR2 ANQGSEA. V gave up 4 bases and J gave up 2 bases; unmatched junction bases: 2. CDR3 nucleotide sequence: TGCAGCGTTGCGACTAGCGGGGGGCCCTACGAGCAGTACTTC. As protein: CSVATSGGPYEQYF.

The chain uses TRBV19 and TRBJ1-2, with D unresolved. This CDR3 has 13 amino acids. The V end lost 3 bases, the J end lost 4 bases, and 9 bases lay between the germline ends. CDR1 LNHDA and CDR2 SQIVND come from the germline V gene (reference sequence). CDR3 loop: CASSMGGRYGYTF. DNA of the CDR3: TGTGCCAGTAGTATGGGCGGGCGCTATGGCTACACCTTC.

The chain has TRBV5-6 and TRBJ2-5; 10 bases are shared with TRBD1. The CDR3 is 16 residues long. With 5 bases clipped from V and 1 base from J, the junction kept 8 bases outside the gene matches. Germline lookup yields CDR1 SGHDT and CDR2 YYEEEE. This CDR3 reads CASSLLTGGVQETQYF. CDR3 in DNA: TGTGCCAGCAGTCTGTTGACAGGGGGCGTCCAAGAGACCCAGTACTTC.

This sequence joins TRBV27 and TRBJ1-6, with a tentative D call TRBD1 (5 bases). Per germline, CDR1 MNHEY and CDR2 SMNVEV (reference sequence). Trimming cost V 5 bases and J 5 bases, with 13 bases left between them. The CDR3 loop spans 15 amino acids. CDR3 sequence (DNA): TGTGCCAGCAGTCCCCAGGGTATGAATAATTCACCCCTCCACTTT. Its translation: CASSPQGMNNSPLHF.

The rearrangement joins TRBV25-1 to TRBJ1-2; maybe TRBD1 (6 bases). The V gene lost 3 bases and the J gene lost 5 bases, with 10 bases spanning the gap. This CDR3 has 13 residues. Germline lookup yields CDR1 MGHDK and CDR2 SYGVNS. The CDR3 protein is CASSDRGSYGYTF. CDR3 nucleotide sequence: TGTGCCAGCAGTGACAGGGGCTCGTATGGCTACACCTTC.

V and J are TRBV7-2 and TRBJ1-3; D might be TRBD1 (6 bases). The CDR3 totals 15 residues. V dropped 3 bases and J dropped 4 bases, with 13 bases sitting between them. Per germline, CDR1 SGHTA and CDR2 FQGNSA. Here the CDR3 reads CASSFTGLGGNTIYF. CDR3 DNA: TGTGCCAGCAGCTTCACAGGGTTAGGAGGAAACACCATATATTTT. Combining the CDR3 with reference TRBV7-2 and TRBJ1-3 gives the whole variable domain GAGVSQSPSNKVTEKGKDVELRCDPISGHTALYWYRQSLGQGLEFLIYFQGNSAPDKSGLPSDRFSAERTGGSVSTLTIQRTQQEDSAVYLCASSFTGLGGNTIYFGEGSWLTVV.

The CDR3 coding sequence is TGTGCCAGCAGCGCGGGACAGGGGGCTGGTGGCAATCAGCCCCAGCATTTT. Protein: CASSAGQGAGGNQPQHF. The V call is TRBV9, the J call TRBJ1-5; the match to TRBD1 covers 12 bases. Trimming took 3 bases from V and 2 from J; bases not matched to a gene: 6. The CDR3 length is 17 residues. From germline, CDR1 is SGDLS and CDR2 YYNGEE.

This chain joins TRBV9 and TRBJ1-5; no reliable D call. The germline V gene has CDR1 SGDLS and CDR2 YYNGEE. The V and J ends lost 0 bases and 7 bases respectively, with 8 bases between them. CDR3 length: 13 amino acids. The CDR3 region is CASSVATGQPQHF. CDR3 nucleotides: TGTGCCAGCAGCGTAGCTACGGGGCAGCCCCAGCATTTT.

This clone was seen just once. DNA for the CDR3: TGTGCCAGCAGTTACAGGGTCGGGGCAGATACGCAGTATTTT. Protein sequence: CASSYRVGADTQYF. The chain couples TRBV6-6 to TRBJ2-3; tentatively, D is TRBD2 (5 bases). The CDR3 is 14 amino acids. V lost 2 bases, J lost 4 bases, and 10 bases lay in between. Germline loops: CDR1 MNHNY, CDR2 SVGAGI (reference sequence).

In its sample, this clone was seen once. This sequence joins TRBV29-1 and TRBJ1-2; D perhaps matches TRBD1 (5 bases). Germline CDR1 and CDR2: SQVTM and ANQGSEA. V dropped 2 bases and J dropped 8 bases, with 9 bases sitting between them. The CDR3 loop spans 11 amino acids. The chain's CDR3 is CSVERGEGYTF. The DNA for the CDR3 is TGCAGCGTTGAACGGGGGGAGGGCTACACCTTC.

This clone occurred a few times. The chain uses TRBV9 and TRBJ1-3; the match to TRBD1 covers 7 bases. Germline V gene lookup returns CDR1 SGDLS and CDR2 YYNGEE. The length of the CDR3 is 16 residues. V lost 2 bases and J lost 4; bases outside the gene matches: 9. CDR3 loop: CASSVQRQGRGNTIYF. CDR3 coding DNA: TGTGCCAGCAGCGTCCAGCGACAGGGACGGGGAAACACCATATATTTT.

The chain employs TRBV6-6 and TRBJ2-1; the match to TRBD2 covers 9 bases. The CDR3 is 15 amino acids. Germline CDR1 is MNHNY and CDR2 is SVGAGI (reference sequence). V gave up 5 bases and J gave up 6 bases; unmatched junction bases: 8. CDR3 loop: CASSPPGLAFNEQFF. The DNA for the CDR3 is TGTGCCAGCAGTCCTCCGGGACTAGCTTTCAATGAGCAGTTCTTC.

This rearrangement joins TRBV19 to TRBJ1-5; 9 nucleotides match TRBD1. The length of the CDR3 is 16 residues. Germline-derived CDR1 and CDR2 are LNHDA and SQIVND (reference sequence). Unmatched junction bases numbered 8, after V lost 5 bases and J lost 3 bases. CDR3 protein: CASSPRDRVTNQPQHF. The CDR3 coding sequence is TGTGCCAGTAGTCCCCGGGACAGGGTTACCAATCAGCCCCAGCATTTT.

V gene TRBV7-8 combines with J gene TRBJ1-5; D uncertain. The length of the CDR3 is 15 residues. Trimming took off 5 bases at V and 3 bases at J, with 14 bases between the two ends. Germline loops: CDR1 SGHVS, CDR2 FQNEAQ. The CDR3 DNA reads TGTGCCAGCAGCAGCGGACGGATCTACAATCAGCCCCAGCATTTT. Translated, it gives CASSSGRIYNQPQHF.

This sequence joins TRBV30 and TRBJ2-3, with 12 positions matching TRBD2. The CDR3 contains 14 residues. J gave up 1 base and V 7 bases, and 3 bases lay outside the gene matches. Germline V gives CDR1 GTSNPN, CDR2 SVGIG (reference sequence). In DNA form, the CDR3 reads TGTGCCTCCGGACTAGCGGGGCGCACAGATACGCAGTATTTT. It yields the protein CASGLAGRTDTQYF.

The chain couples TRBV19 to TRBJ2-7, with 11 bases lining up with TRBD1. This CDR3 has 15 residues. Germline lookup yields CDR1 LNHDA and CDR2 SQIVND (reference sequence). V shed 6 bases, J shed 3 bases, and the junction held 7 bases outside the gene matches. The CDR3: CASRNADRGLYEQYF. The CDR3 nucleotides are TGTGCCAGTAGAAATGCGGACAGGGGGCTCTACGAGCAGTACTTC.

V is TRBV7-9 and J is TRBJ2-1; 11 positions match TRBD2. The junction had 9 bases not matched to a gene; V was cut back by 4 bases and J by 4 bases. CDR3 length: 17 residues. In germline, CDR1 is SEHNR, CDR2 FQNEAQ (reference sequence). The CDR3 is CASSWGSGGALYNEQFF. In nucleotides, the CDR3 is TGTGCCAGCAGCTGGGGTAGCGGGGGGGCCTTGTACAATGAGCAGTTCTTC.